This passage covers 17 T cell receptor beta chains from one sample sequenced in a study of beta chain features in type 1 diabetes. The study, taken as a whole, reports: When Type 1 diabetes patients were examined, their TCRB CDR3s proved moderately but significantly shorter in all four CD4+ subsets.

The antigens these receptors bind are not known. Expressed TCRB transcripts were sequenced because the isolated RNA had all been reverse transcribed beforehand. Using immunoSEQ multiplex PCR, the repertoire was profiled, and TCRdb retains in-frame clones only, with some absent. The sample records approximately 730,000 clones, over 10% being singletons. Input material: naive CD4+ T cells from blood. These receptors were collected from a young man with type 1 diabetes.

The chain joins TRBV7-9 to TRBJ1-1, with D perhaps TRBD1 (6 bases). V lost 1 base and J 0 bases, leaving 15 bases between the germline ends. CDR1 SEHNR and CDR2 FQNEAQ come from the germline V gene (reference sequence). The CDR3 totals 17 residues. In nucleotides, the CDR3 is TGTGCCAGCAGCTTAGAGGGGGACAACTCAATGAACACTGAAGCTTTCTTT. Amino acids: CASSLEGDNSMNTEAFF.

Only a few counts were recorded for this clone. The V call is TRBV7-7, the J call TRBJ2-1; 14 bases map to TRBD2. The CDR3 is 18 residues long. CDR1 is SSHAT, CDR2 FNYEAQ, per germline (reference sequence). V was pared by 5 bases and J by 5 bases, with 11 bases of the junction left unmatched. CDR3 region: CASSPGLAGGLNHNEQFF. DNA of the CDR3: TGTGCCAGCAGCCCCGGACTAGCGGGGGGCCTGAACCACAATGAGCAGTTCTTC.

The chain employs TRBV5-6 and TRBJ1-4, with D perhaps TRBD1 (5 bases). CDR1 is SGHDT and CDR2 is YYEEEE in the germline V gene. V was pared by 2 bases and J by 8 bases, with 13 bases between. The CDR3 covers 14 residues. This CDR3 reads CASSFRADWEKLFF. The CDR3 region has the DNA TGTGCCAGCAGCTTCAGGGCAGACTGGGAAAAACTGTTTTTT.

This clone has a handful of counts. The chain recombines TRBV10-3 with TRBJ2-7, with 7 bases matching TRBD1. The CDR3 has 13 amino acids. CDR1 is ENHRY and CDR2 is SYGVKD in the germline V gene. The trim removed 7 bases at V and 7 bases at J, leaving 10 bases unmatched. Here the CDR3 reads CAITWDSREEQYF. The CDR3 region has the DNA TGTGCCATCACCTGGGACAGTCGGGAAGAGCAGTACTTC.

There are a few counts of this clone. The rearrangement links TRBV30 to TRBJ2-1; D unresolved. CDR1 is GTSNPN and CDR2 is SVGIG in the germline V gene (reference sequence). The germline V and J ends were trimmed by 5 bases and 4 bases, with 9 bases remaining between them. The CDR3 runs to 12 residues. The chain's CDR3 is CAWGARYNEQFF. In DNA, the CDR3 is TGTGCCTGGGGAGCACGTTACAATGAGCAGTTCTTC.

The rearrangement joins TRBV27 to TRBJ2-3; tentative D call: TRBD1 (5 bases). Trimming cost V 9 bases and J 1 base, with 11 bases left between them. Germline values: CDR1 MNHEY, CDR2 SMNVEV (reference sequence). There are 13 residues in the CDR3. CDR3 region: CASTDTRTDTQYF. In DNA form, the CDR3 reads TGTGCCAGTACGGACACCCGCACAGATACGCAGTATTTT.

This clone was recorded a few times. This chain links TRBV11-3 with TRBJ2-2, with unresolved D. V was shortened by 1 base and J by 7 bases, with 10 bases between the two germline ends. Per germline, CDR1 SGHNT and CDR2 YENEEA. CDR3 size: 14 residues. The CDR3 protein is CASSLGAADGELFF. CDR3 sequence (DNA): TGTGCCAGCAGCTTAGGGGCGGCGGACGGGGAGCTGTTTTTT.

The DNA for the CDR3 is TGTGCCAGCAGCTACGAGACTAGCACAGATACGCAGTATTTT. Its protein is CASSYETSTDTQYF. This chain links TRBV7-8 with TRBJ2-3; D unclear. Trimming took 4 bases from V and 0 from J, leaving 8 bases between them. Per the germline V gene, CDR1 is SGHVS and CDR2 is FQNEAQ. The CDR3 is 14 amino acids.

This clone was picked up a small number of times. CDR3 nucleotide sequence: TGTGCCAGTAGTATTGGGGGACTAGAGGGCTACGAGCAGTACTTC. This encodes CASSIGGLEGYEQYF. The rearrangement uses TRBV19 and TRBJ2-7, with 8 bases that match TRBD2. V lost 3 bases and J lost 3; bases outside the gene matches: 7. The CDR3 runs to 15 residues. The germline CDR1 and CDR2 sequences are LNHDA and SQIVND (reference sequence).

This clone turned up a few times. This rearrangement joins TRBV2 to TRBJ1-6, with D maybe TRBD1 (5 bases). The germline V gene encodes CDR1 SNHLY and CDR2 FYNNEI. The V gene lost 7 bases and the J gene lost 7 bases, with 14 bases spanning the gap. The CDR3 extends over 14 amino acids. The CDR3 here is CASTLGQGNSPLHF. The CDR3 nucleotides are TGTGCCAGCACCCTGGGGCAGGGCAATTCACCCCTCCACTTT.

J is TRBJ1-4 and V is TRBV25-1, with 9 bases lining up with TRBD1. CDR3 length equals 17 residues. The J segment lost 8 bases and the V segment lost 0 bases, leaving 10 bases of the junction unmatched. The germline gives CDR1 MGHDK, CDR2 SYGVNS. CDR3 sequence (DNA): TGTGCCAGCAGTGAATATGCCTTCGGGACAGGGAACGAAAAACTGTTTTTT. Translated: CASSEYAFGTGNEKLFF.

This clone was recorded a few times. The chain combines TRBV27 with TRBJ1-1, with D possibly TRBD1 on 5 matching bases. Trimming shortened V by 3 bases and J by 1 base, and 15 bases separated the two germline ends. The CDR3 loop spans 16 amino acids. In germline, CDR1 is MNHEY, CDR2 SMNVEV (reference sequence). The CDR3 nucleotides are TGTGCCAGCAGTTTTCTGGCGGGGCTCGAGAACACTGAAGCTTTCTTT. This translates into CASSFLAGLENTEAFF.

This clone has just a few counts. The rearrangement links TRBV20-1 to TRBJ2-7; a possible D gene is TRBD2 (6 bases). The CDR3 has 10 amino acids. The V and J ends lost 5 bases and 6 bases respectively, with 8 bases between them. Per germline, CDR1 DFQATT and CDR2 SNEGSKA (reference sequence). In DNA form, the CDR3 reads TGCAGTGCTCTAGCGTTCGAGCAGTACTTC. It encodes CSALAFEQYF.

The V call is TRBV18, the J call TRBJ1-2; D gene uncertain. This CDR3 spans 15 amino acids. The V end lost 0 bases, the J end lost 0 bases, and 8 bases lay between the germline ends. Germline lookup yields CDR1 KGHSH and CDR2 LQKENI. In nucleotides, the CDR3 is TGTGCCAGCTCACCACCCCTACTCTCTAACTATGGCTACACCTTC. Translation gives CASSPPLLSNYGYTF.

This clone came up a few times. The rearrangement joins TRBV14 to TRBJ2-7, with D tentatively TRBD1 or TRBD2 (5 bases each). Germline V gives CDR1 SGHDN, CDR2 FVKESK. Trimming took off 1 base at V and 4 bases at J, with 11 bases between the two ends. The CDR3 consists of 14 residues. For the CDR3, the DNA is TGTGCCAGCAGCCAAGTTGGGACCGTTTACGAGCAGTACTTC. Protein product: CASSQVGTVYEQYF.

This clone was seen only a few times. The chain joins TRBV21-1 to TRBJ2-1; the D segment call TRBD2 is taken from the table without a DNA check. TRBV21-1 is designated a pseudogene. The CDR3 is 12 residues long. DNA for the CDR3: TGTGCCAGCAGCAAAGGACTTCTGGCGCGGTTCTTC. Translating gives CASSKGLLARFF.

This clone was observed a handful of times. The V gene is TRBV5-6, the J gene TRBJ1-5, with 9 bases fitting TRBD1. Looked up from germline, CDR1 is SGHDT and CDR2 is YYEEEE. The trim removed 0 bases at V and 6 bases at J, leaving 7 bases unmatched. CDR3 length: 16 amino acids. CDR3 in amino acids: CASSLALGQGIQPQHF. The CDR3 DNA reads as TGTGCCAGCAGCTTGGCCCTGGGACAGGGTATTCAGCCCCAGCATTTT.